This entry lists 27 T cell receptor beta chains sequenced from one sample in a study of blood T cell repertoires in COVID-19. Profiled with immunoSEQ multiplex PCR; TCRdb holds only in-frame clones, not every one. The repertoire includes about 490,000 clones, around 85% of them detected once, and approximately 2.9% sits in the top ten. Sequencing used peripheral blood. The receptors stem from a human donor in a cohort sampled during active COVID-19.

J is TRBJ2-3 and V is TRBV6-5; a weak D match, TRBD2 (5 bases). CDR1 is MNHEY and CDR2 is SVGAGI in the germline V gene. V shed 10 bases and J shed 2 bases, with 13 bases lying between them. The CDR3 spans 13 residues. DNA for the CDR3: TGTGCCACAGGCCGGACTGCCACAGATACGCAGTATTTT. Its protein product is CATGRTATDTQYF.

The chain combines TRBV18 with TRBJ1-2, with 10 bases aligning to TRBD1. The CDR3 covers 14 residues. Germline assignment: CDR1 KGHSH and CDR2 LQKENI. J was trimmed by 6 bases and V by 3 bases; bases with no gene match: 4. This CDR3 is CASSPLDRGHGYTF. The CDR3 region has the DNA TGTGCCAGCTCACCCCTCGACAGGGGGCATGGCTACACCTTC.

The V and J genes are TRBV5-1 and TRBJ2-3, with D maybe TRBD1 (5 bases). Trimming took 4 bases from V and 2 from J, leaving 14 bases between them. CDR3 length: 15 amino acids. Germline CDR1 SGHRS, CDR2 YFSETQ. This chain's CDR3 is CASSPAFGATDTQYF. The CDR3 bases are TGCGCCAGCAGCCCCGCTTTTGGGGCCACAGATACGCAGTATTTT.

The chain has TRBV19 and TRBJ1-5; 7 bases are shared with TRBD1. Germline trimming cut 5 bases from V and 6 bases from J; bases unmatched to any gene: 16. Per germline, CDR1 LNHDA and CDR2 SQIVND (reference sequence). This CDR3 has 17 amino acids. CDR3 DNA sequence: TGTGCCAGTAGTGGGACAGCCGGTAAGGGTTGGATTCAGCCCCAGCATTTT. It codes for CASSGTAGKGWIQPQHF. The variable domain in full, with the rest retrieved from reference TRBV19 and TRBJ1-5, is DGGITQSPKYLFRKEGQNVTLSCEQNLNHDAMYWYRQDPGQGLRLIYYSQIVNDFQKGDIAEGYSVSREKKESFPLTVTSAQKNPTAFYLCASSGTAGKGWIQPQHFGDGTRLSIL.

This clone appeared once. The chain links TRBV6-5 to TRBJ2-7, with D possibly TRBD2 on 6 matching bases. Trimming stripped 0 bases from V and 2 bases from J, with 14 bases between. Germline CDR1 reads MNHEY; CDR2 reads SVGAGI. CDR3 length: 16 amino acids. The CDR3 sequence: CASSYSPVPGAYEQYF. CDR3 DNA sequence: TGTGCCAGCAGTTACTCACCGGTCCCGGGGGCCTACGAGCAGTACTTC.

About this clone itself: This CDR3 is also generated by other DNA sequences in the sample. This chain's CDR3 is CASSLDRGNEQFF. The CDR3 DNA reads as TGTGCCAGCAGTCTGGACAGGGGGAATGAGCAGTTCTTC. This chain uses TRBV12-3 or TRBV12-4 with TRBJ2-1; 10 bases are shared with TRBD1. Trimming took 5 bases from V and 7 from J; bases not matched to a gene: 2. The CDR3 runs 13 residues.

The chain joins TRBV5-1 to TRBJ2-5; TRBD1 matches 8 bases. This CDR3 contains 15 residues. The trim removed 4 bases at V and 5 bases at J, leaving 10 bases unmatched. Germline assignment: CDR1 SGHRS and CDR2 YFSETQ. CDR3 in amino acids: CASSQQDRVRETQYF. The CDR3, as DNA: TGCGCCAGCAGCCAACAGGACAGGGTTAGGGAGACCCAGTACTTC.

CDR3 bases: TGTGCCAGCAGCCAAAGCCCTGAATCGGACACAAGAAATCTCGAGCAGTACTTC. Translating gives CASSQSPESDTRNLEQYF. This sequence joins TRBV4-2 and TRBJ2-7; weak D call: TRBD1 (5 bases). V lost 2 bases and J lost 6, with 26 bases in between. Germline loops: CDR1 LGHNA, CDR2 YNFKEQ. CDR3 length: 18 residues.

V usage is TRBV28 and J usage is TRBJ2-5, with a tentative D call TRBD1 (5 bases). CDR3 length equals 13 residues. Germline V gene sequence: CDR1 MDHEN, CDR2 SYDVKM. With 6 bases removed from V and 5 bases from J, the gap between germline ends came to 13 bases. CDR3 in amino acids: CASSQGTRETQYF. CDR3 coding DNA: TGTGCCAGCAGCCAGGGCACGAGGGAGACCCAGTACTTC.

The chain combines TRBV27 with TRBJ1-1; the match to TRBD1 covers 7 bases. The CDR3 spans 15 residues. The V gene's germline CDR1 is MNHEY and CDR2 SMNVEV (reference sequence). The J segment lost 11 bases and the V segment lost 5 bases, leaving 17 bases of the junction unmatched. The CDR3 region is CASSPPSDRPRGAFF. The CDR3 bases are TGTGCCAGCAGTCCTCCGTCGGACAGGCCCCGAGGGGCTTTCTTT.

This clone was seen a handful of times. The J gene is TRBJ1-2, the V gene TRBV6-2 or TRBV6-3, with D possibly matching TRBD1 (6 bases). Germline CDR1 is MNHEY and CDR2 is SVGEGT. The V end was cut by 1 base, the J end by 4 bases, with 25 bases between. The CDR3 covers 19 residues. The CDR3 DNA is TGTGCCAGCAGTTACTACCAAAACCCTAGGGGGGGGGTAGTCTATGGCTACACCTTC. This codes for CASSYYQNPRGGVVYGYTF.

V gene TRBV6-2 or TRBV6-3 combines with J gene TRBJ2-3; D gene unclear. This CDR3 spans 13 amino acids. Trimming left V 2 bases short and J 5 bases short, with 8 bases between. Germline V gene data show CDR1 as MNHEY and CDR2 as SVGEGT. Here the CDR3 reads CASSYPGGDTQYF. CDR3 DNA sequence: TGTGCCAGCAGTTACCCCGGTGGAGATACGCAGTATTTT.

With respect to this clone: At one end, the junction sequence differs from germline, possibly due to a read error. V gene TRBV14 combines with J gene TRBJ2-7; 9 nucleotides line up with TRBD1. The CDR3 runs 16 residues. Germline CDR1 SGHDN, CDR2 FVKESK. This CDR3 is CASSQGGTGKPYEQYF. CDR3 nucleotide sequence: TGTGCCAGCAGTCAAGGTGGGACAGGGAAGCCCTACGAGCAGTACTTC.

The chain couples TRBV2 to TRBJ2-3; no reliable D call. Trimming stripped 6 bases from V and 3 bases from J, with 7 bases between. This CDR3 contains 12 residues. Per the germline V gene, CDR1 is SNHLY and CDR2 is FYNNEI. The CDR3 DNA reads TGTGCCAGCAGCGCCACTACAGATACGCAGTATTTT. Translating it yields CASSATTDTQYF.

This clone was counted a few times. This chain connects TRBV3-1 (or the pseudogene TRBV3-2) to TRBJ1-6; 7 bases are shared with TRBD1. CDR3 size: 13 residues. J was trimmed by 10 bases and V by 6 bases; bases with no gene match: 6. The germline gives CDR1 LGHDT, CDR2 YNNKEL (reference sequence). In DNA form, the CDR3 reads TGTGCCAGCAGGCCAACAGGGGACTCACCCCTCCACTTT. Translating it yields CASRPTGDSPLHF.

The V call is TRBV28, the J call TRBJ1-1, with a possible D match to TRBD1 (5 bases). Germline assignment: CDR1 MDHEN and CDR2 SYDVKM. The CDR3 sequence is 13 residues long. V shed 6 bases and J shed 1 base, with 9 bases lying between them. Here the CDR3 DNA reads TGTGCCAGCAGACCCGGACAGAACACTGAAGCTTTCTTT. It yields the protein CASRPGQNTEAFF.

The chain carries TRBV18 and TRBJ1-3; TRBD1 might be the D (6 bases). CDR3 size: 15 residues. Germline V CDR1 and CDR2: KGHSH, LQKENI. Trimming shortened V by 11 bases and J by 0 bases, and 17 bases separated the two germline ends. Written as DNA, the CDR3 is TGTGCCGCCGAGGGAGCGACAGGCTCTGGAAACACCATATATTTT. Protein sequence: CAAEGATGSGNTIYF.

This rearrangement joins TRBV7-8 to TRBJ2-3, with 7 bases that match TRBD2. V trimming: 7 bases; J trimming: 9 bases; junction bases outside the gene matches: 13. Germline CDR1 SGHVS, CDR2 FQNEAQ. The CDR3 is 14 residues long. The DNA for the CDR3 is TGTGCCAGCAACAGACGTACTAGCGACGACACGCAGTATTTT. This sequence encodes CASNRRTSDDTQYF.

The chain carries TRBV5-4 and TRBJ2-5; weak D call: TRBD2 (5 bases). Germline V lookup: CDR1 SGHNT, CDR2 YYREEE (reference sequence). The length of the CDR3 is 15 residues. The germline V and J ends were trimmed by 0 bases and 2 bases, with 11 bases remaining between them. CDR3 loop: CASSLASGRQETQYF. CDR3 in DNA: TGTGCCAGCAGCTTGGCCAGCGGACGACAAGAGACCCAGTACTTC.

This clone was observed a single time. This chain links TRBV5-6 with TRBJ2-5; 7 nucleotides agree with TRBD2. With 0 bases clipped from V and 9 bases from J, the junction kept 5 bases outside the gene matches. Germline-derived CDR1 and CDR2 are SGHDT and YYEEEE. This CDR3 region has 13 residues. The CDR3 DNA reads TGTGCCAGCAGCTTGGAGCGGGATTCGGCCCAGTACTTC. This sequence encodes CASSLERDSAQYF.

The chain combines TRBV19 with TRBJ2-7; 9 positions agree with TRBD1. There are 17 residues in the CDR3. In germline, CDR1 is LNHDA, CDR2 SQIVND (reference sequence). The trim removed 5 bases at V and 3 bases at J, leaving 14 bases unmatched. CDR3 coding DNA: TGTGCCAGTAGTGGTCAACTCGGGACAGGGCGCTTCTACGAGCAGTACTTC. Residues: CASSGQLGTGRFYEQYF.

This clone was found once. CDR3 loop: CAEEGRTDTQYF. In nucleotides, the CDR3 is TGTGCCGAGGAGGGAAGAACAGATACGCAGTATTTT. The chain couples TRBV21-1 to TRBJ2-3; TRBD2, the table's D call, was not compared with the DNA. TRBV21-1 is a pseudogene segment. This CDR3 has 12 amino acids.

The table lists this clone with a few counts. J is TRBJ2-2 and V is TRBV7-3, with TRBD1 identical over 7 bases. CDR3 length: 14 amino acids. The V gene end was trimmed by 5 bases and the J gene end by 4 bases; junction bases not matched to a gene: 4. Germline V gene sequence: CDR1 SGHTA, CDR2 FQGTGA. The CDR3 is CASSPTGTTGELFF. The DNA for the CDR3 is TGTGCCAGCAGCCCGACAGGGACCACCGGGGAGCTGTTTTTT.

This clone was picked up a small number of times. The CDR3 is CASSSQELFF. The CDR3, as DNA: TGTGCCAGCAGCTCCCAGGAGCTGTTTTTT. The chain recombines TRBV7-8 with TRBJ2-2; no definite D call. CDR3 size: 10 residues. Trimming removed 4 bases at V and 10 bases at J, with 4 bases between. CDR1 is SGHVS, CDR2 FQNEAQ, per germline.

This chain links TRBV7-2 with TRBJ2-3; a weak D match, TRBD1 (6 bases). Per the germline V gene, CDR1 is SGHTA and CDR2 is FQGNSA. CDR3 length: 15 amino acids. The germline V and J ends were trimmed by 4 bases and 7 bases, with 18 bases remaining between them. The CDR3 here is CASSSPGHMGNTQYF. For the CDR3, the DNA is TGTGCCAGCAGCTCCCCGGGACACATGGGAAATACGCAGTATTTT. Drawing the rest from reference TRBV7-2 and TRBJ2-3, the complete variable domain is GAGVSQSPSNKVTEKGKDVELRCDPISGHTALYWYRQSLGQGLEFLIYFQGNSAPDKSGLPSDRFSAERTGGSVSTLTIQRTQQEDSAVYLCASSSPGHMGNTQYFGPGTRLTVL.

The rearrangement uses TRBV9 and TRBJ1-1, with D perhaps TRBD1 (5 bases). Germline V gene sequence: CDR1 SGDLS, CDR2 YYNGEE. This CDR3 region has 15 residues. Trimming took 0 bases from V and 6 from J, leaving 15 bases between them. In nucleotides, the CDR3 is TGTGCCAGCAGCGTAGGAGTTTTAGGGGATTCTGAAGCTTTCTTT. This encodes CASSVGVLGDSEAFF.

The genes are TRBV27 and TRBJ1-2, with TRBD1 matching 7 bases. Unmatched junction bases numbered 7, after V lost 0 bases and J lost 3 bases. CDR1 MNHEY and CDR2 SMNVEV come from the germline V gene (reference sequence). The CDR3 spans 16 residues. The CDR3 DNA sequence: TGTGCCAGCAGTTTATCGAACAGGGGAATAGACTATGGCTACACCTTC. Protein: CASSLSNRGIDYGYTF.